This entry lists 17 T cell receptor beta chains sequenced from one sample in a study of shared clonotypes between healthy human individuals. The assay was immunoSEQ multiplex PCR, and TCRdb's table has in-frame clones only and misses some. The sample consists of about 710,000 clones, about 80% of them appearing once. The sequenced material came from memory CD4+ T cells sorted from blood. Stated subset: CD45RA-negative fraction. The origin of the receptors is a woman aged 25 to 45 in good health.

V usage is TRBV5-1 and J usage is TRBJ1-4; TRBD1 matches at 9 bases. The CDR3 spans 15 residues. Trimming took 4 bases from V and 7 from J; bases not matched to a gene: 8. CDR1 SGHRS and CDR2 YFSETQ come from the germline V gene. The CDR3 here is CASSRWTGEIEKLFF. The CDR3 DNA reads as TGCGCCAGCAGCAGATGGACAGGGGAGATTGAAAAACTGTTTTTT.

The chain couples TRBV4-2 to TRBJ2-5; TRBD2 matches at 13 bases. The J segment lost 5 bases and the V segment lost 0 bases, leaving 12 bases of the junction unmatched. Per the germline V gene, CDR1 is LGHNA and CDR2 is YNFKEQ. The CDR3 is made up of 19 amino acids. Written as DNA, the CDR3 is TGTGCCAGCAGCCAAGATATGACTAGCGGGAGGCACCCCCTCGAGACCCAGTACTTC. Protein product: CASSQDMTSGRHPLETQYF.

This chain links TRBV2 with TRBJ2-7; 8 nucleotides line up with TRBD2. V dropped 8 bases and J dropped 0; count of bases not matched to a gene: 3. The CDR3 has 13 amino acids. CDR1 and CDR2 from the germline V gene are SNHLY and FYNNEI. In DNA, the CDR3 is TGTGCCAGCGCGGGAGGCCTCTCCTACGAGCAGTACTTC. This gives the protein CASAGGLSYEQYF.

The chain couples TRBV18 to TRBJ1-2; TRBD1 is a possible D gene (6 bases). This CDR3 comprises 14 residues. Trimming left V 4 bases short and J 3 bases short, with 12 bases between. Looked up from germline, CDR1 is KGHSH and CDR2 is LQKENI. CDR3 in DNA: TGTGCCAGCTCACGAAATAAGGGGGACTATGGCTACACCTTC. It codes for CASSRNKGDYGYTF.

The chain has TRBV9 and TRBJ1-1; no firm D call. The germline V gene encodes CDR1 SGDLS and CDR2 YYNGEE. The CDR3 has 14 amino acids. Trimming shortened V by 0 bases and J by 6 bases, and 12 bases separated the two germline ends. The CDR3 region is CASSVGSGSPEAFF. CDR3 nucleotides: TGTGCCAGCAGCGTAGGGAGTGGGAGCCCTGAAGCTTTCTTT.

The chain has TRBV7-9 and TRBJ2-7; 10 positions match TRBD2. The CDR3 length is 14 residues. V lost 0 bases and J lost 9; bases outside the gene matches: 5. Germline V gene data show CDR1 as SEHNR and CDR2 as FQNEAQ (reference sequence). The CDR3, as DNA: TGTGCCAGCAGCTTAGCGGTACTAGCGGGAACGCAGTACTTC. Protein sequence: CASSLAVLAGTQYF. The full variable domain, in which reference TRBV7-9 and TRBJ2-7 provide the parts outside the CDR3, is DTGVSQNPRHKITKRGQNVTFRCDPISEHNRLYWYRQTLGQGPEFLTYFQNEAQLEKSRLLSDRFSAERPKGSFSTLEIQRTEQGDSAMYLCASSLAVLAGTQYFGPGTRLTVT.

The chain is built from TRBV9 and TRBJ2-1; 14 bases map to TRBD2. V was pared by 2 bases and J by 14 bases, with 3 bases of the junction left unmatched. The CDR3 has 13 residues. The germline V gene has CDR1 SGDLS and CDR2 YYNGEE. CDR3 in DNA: TGTGCCAGCAGCGTCGGACTAGCGGGAGGTGAGTTCTTC. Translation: CASSVGLAGGEFF.

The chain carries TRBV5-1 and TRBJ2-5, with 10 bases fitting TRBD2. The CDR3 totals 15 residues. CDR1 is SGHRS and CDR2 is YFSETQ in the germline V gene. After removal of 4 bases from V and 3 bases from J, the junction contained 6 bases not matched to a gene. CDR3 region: CASSTTGTSEETQYF. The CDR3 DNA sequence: TGCGCCAGCAGCACGACCGGGACTAGCGAAGAGACCCAGTACTTC.

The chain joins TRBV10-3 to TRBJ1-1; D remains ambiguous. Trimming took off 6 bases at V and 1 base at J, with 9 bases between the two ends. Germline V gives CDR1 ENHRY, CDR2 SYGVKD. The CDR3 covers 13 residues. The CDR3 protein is CAIRKNGNTEAFF. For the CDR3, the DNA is TGTGCCATCAGGAAGAACGGGAACACTGAAGCTTTCTTT.

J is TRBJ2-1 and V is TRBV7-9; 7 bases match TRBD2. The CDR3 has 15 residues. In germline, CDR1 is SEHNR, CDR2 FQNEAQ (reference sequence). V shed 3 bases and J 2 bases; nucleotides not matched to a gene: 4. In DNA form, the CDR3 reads TGTGCCAGCAGCTTCGAACTAGCGCCCTACAATGAGCAGTTCTTC. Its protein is CASSFELAPYNEQFF.

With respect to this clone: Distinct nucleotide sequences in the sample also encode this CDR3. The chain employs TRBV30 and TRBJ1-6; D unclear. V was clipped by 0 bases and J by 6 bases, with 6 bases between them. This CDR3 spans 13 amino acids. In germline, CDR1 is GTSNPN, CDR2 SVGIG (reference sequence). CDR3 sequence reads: CAWSVRANSPLHF. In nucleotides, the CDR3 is TGTGCCTGGAGTGTTCGGGCTAATTCACCCCTCCACTTT.

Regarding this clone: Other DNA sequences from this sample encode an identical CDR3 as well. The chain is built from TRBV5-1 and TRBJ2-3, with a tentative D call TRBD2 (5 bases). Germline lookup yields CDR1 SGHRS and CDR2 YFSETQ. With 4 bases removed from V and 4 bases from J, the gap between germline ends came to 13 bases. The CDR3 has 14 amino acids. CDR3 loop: CASSIPTGADTQYF. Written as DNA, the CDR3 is TGCGCCAGCAGCATACCGACCGGGGCAGATACGCAGTATTTT. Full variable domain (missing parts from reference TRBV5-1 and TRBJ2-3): KAGVTQTPRYLIKTRGQQVTLSCSPISGHRSVSWYQQTPGQGLQFLFEYFSETQRNKGNFPGRFSGRQFSNSRSEMNVSTLELGDSALYLCASSIPTGADTQYFGPGTRLTVL.

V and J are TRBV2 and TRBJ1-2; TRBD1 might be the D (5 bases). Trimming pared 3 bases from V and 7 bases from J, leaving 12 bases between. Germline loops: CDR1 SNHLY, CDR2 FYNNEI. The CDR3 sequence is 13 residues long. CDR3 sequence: CASSDVGVGGYTF. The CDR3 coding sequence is TGTGCCAGCAGTGATGTGGGGGTGGGTGGCTACACCTTC.

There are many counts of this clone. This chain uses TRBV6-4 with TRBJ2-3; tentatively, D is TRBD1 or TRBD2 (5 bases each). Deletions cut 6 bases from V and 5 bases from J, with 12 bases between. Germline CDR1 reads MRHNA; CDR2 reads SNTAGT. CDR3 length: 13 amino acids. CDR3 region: CASSPRGGDTQYF. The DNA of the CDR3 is TGTGCCAGCAGCCCCCGTGGGGGAGATACGCAGTATTTT.

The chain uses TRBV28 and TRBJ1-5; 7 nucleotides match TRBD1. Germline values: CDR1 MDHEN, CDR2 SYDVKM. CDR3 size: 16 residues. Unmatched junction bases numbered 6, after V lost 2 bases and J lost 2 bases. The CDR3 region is CASSLADRVRNQPQHF. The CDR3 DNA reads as TGTGCCAGCAGTTTAGCCGACAGGGTGCGCAATCAGCCCCAGCATTTT.

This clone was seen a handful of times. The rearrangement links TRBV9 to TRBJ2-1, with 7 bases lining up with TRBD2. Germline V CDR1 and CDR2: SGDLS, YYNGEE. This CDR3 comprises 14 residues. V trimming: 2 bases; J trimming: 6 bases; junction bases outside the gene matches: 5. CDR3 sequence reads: CASSVQRDRNEQFF. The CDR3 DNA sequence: TGTGCCAGCAGCGTCCAGCGGGATCGCAATGAGCAGTTCTTC.

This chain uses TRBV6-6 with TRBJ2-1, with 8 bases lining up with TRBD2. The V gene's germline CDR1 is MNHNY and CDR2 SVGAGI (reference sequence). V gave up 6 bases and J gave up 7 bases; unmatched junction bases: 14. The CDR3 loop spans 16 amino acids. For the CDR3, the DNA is TGTGCCAGCAGCCAAGCGCCTAGCGGGCGGGTTAATGAGCAGTTCTTC. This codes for CASSQAPSGRVNEQFF.